Below, one T cell receptor beta chain is given with its context. The data were obtained in a study of blood T cell repertoires in COVID-19. Background on the study: Researchers got acute and convalescent COVID-19 samples from the United States, Italy and Spain. PBMCs, B-cell-depleted T cells, or T cells were the source of the cDNA or gDNA that made up the material.

Trimming cost V 4 bases and J 1 base; bases outside gene matches: 9. The germline V gene encodes CDR1 SGDLS and CDR2 YYNGEE. The CDR3 contains 16 residues. Study processing details: Quantification of nucleated cells was approximated via reference gene primer amplification. Profiled with immunoSEQ multiplex PCR; TCRdb holds only in-frame clones, not every one. Clone size and the V and J calls come from that table; the DNA yielded D and trimming. This sample has 200,000 or so clones, with approximately 90% found just once. This TCR derives from a man between 65 and 85 years old with active or convalescent COVID-19. Sequences were obtained from peripheral blood. V usage is TRBV9 and J usage is TRBJ2-3, with TRBD2 identical over 7 bases. The chain's CDR3 is CASSPRAGWGTDTQYF. In nucleotides, the CDR3 is TGTGCCAGCAGCCCTAGAGCGGGATGGGGCACAGATACGCAGTATTTT.